The 8 T cell receptor beta chains presented below share a single source sample, sequenced in a study of a mutant IDH1 vaccine in newly diagnosed glioma. Antigens of these TCRs are unknown. The sample's time point: week 11, during vaccination. Vaccination used 300 ug of mutant IDH1 20-mer peptide per dose, with topical imiquimod. Using immunoSEQ multiplex PCR, the repertoire was profiled, and TCRdb retains in-frame clones only, with some absent. The table records some 52,000 clones, 91% of them present only once. Sequences were derived from PBMCs, sampled from a glioma patient whose treatment included an IDH1 peptide vaccine. The receptors were sampled from a man in his fifties or sixties with glioma.

This clone was recorded only once. Distinct nucleotide sequences in the sample also encode this CDR3. This rearrangement joins TRBV7-9 to TRBJ2-7; 7 bases agree with TRBD1. This CDR3 has 16 amino acids. V gave up 4 bases and J gave up 3 bases; unmatched junction bases: 12. Germline assignment: CDR1 SEHNR and CDR2 FQNEAQ (reference sequence). CDR3: CASSSSFLGQSYEQYF. In DNA form, the CDR3 reads TGTGCCAGCAGCTCCTCTTTCTTGGGACAGAGCTACGAGCAGTACTTC.

This chain joins TRBV28 and TRBJ2-7, with D maybe TRBD1 (6 bases). The germline V and J ends were trimmed by 7 bases and 0 bases, with 10 bases remaining between them. Per the germline V gene, CDR1 is MDHEN and CDR2 is SYDVKM. This CDR3 is built from 13 residues. The DNA of the CDR3 is TGTGCCAGCAAGGGACAACCCTCCTACGAGCAGTACTTC. Residues: CASKGQPSYEQYF.

The chain employs TRBV9 and TRBJ2-2; D perhaps matches TRBD2 (6 bases). V lost 0 bases and J lost 6, with 12 bases in between. Per germline, CDR1 SGDLS and CDR2 YYNGEE. CDR3 length: 15 residues. The CDR3 loop is CASSVEGRGSGELFF. DNA of the CDR3: TGTGCCAGCAGCGTAGAGGGACGGGGGTCCGGGGAGCTGTTTTTT.

The chain is built from TRBV7-8 and TRBJ2-3; D may match TRBD1 or TRBD2 (7 bases each). The V end was cut by 4 bases, the J end by 3 bases, with 20 bases between. The CDR3 has 17 residues. Germline values: CDR1 SGHVS, CDR2 FQNEAQ. CDR3 sequence: CASSSNQGGVLTDTQYF. CDR3 bases: TGTGCCAGCAGCTCAAATCAGGGGGGGGTTTTAACAGATACGCAGTATTTT. Based on the CDR3 plus reference TRBV7-8 and TRBJ2-3, the full variable domain is GAGVSQSPRYKVAKRGQDVALRCDPISGHVSLFWYQQALGQGPEFLTYFQNEAQLDKSGLPSDRFFAERPEGSVSTLKIQRTQQEDSAVYLCASSSNQGGVLTDTQYFGPGTRLTVL.

This clone was seen a single time. V and J are TRBV30 and TRBJ2-7, with D perhaps matching TRBD2 (5 bases). Between the trimmed V and J ends, which lost 8 bases and 2 bases, there was a span of 16 bases. This CDR3 is 13 amino acids long. The germline V gene encodes CDR1 GTSNPN and CDR2 SVGIG (reference sequence). The CDR3: CALVPLATYEQYF. CDR3 sequence (DNA): TGTGCCCTCGTCCCCCTAGCTACCTACGAGCAGTACTTC.

The chain carries TRBV10-3 and TRBJ1-1; the match to TRBD1 covers 9 bases. The V gene end was trimmed by 4 bases and the J gene end by 4 bases; junction bases not matched to a gene: 4. The CDR3 has 14 amino acids. Looked up from germline, CDR1 is ENHRY and CDR2 is SYGVKD. The DNA of the CDR3 is TGTGCCATCAGTGGGGACAGGGCGGGCACTGAAGCTTTCTTT. This gives the protein CAISGDRAGTEAFF.

The chain carries TRBV11-1 and TRBJ2-3; TRBD1 is a possible D gene (5 bases). Between the trimmed V and J ends, which lost 6 bases and 3 bases, there was a span of 7 bases. CDR1 is SGHAT and CDR2 is FQDESV in the germline V gene (reference sequence). The CDR3 sequence is 12 residues long. CDR3 DNA: TGTGCCAGCAGGCAGGGAACAGATACGCAGTATTTT. Encoded protein: CASRQGTDTQYF.

CDR3 loop: CASSNRRGVDAGELFF. In DNA, the CDR3 is TGTGCCAGTAGCAATCGCCGGGGAGTCGACGCCGGGGAGCTGTTTTTT. The chain carries TRBV19 and TRBJ2-2, with TRBD2 as a possible D gene (5 bases). Per germline, CDR1 LNHDA and CDR2 SQIVND (reference sequence). This CDR3 comprises 16 residues. V lost 6 bases and J 6 bases, leaving 20 bases between the germline ends.